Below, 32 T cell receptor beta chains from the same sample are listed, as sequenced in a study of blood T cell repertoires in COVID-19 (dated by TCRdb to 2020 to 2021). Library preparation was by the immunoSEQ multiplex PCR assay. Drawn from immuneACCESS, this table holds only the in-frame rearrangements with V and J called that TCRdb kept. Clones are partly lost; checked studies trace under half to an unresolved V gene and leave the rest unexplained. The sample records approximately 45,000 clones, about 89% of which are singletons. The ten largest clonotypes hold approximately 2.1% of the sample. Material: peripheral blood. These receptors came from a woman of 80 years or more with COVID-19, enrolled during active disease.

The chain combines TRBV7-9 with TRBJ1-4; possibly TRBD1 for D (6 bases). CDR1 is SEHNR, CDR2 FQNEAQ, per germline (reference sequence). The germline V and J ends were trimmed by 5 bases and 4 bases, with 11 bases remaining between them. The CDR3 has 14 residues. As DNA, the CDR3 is TGTGCCAGCAGCCGGGACATCGGTAATGAAAAACTGTTTTTT. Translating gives CASSRDIGNEKLFF.

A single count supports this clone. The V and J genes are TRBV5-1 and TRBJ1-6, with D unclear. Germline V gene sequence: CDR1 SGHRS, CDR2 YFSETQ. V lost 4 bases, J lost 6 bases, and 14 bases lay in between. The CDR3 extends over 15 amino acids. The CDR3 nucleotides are TGCGCCAGCAGCCTGGAGGGAGCAGTTAATTCACCCCTCCACTTT. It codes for CASSLEGAVNSPLHF.

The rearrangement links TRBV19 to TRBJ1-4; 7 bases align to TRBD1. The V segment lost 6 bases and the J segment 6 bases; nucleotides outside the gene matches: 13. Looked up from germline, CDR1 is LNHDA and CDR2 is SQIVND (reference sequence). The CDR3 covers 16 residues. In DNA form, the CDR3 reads TGTGCCAGTAGGCGAGAAGGGGGCGGCGGTTATGAAAAACTGTTTTTT. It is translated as CASRREGGGGYEKLFF.

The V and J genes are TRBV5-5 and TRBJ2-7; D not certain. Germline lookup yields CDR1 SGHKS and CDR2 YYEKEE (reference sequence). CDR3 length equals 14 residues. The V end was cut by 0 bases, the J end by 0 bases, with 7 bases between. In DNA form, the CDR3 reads TGTGCCAGCAGCTTGGGCCCCAGCTCCTACGAGCAGTACTTC. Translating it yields CASSLGPSSYEQYF.

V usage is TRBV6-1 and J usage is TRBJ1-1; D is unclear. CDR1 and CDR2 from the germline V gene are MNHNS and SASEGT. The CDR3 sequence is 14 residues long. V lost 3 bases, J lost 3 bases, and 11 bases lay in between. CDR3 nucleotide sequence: TGTGCCAGCAGTGATGCTGGCGGATACACTGAAGCTTTCTTT. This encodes CASSDAGGYTEAFF.

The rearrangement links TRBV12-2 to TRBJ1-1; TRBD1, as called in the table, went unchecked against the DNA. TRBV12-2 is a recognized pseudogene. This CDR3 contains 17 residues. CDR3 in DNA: TGTGCAAGTCGCTCGAGTAGGAGGGACAGAGACAACACTGAAGCTTTCTTT. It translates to CASRSSRRDRDNTEAFF.

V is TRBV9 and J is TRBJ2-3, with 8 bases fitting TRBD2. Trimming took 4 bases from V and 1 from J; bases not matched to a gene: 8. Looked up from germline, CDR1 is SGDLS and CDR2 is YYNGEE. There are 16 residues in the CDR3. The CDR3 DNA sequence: TGTGCCAGCAGCACAGGACGGCGGGGGGGCACAGATACGCAGTATTTT. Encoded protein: CASSTGRRGGTDTQYF.

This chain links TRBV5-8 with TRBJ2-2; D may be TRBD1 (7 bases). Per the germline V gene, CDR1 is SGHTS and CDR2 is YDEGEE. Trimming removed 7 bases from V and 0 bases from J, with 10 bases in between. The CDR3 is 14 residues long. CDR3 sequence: CASRGTANTGELFF. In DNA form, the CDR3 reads TGTGCCAGCCGCGGGACAGCGAACACCGGGGAGCTGTTTTTT.

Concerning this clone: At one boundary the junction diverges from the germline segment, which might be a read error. CDR3 in DNA: TGTGCCAGCAGCCCTCTATCACTCACAGATGCGCAGTATTTT. Protein sequence: CASSPLSLTDAQYF. The rearrangement links TRBV6-2 or TRBV6-3 to TRBJ2-3; no clear D. Germline V gives CDR1 MNHEY, CDR2 SVGEGT. This CDR3 region has 14 residues.

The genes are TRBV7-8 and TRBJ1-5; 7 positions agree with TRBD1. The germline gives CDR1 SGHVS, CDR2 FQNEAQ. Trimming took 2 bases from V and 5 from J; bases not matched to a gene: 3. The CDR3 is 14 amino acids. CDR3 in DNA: TGTGCCAGCAGCTTACAGGGGGGATATCAGCCCCAGCATTTT. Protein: CASSLQGGYQPQHF.

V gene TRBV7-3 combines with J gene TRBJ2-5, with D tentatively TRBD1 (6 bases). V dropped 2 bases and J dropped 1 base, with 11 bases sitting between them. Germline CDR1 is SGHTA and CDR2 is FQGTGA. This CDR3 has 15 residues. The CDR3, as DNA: TGTGCCAGCAGCTTATGGGGGACACTCCAAGAGACCCAGTACTTC. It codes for CASSLWGTLQETQYF. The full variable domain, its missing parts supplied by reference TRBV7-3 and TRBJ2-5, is GAGVSQTPSNKVTEKGKYVELRCDPISGHTALYWYRQSLGQGPEFLIYFQGTGAADDSGLPNDRFFAVRPEGSVSTLKIQRTERGDSAVYLCASSLWGTLQETQYFGPGTRLLVL.

CDR3 coding DNA: TGCGCCAGCAGCTTGGGTCATCTCGGCTCTGGAAACACCATATATTTT. Translation: CASSLGHLGSGNTIYF. J is TRBJ1-3 and V is TRBV5-1; D gene ambiguous. V shed 0 bases and J shed 0 bases, with 10 bases lying between them. Germline lookup yields CDR1 SGHRS and CDR2 YFSETQ. CDR3 length: 16 residues.

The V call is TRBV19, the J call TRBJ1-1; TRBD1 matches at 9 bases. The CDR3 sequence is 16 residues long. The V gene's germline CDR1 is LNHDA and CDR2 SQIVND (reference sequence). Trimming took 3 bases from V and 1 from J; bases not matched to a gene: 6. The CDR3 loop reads CASSIGLGQGNTEAFF. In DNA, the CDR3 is TGTGCCAGTAGTATTGGGTTGGGACAGGGGAACACTGAAGCTTTCTTT.

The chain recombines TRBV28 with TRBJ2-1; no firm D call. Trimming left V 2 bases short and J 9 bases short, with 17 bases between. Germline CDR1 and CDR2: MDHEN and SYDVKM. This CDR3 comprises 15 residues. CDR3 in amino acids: CASSLDLTGVGEQFF. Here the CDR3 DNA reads TGTGCCAGCAGTTTAGACCTTACGGGTGTGGGTGAGCAGTTCTTC. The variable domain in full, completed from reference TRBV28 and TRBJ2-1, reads DVKVTQSSRYLVKRTGEKVFLECVQDMDHENMFWYRQDPGLGLRLIYFSYDVKMKEKGDIPEGYSVSREKKERFSLILESASTNQTSMYLCASSLDLTGVGEQFFGPGTRLTVL.

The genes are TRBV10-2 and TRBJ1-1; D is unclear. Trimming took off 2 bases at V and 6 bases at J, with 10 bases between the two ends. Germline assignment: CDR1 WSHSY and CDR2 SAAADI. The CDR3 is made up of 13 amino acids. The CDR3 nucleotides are TGCGCCAGCAGTGAGGCGCGGTGGGCTGAAGCTTTCTTT. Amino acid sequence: CASSEARWAEAFF.

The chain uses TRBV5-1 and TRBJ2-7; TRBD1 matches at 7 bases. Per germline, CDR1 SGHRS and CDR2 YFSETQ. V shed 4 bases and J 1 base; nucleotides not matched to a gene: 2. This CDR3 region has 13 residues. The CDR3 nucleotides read TGCGCCAGCAGCAAGGGACAGTCCTACGAGCAGTACTTC. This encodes CASSKGQSYEQYF.

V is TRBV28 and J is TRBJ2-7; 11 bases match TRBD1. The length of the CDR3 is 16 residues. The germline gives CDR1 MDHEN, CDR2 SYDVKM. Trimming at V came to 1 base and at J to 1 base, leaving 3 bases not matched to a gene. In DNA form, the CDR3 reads TGTGCCAGCAGTTTATTGGGGACAGGGGGATCCTACGAGCAGTACTTC. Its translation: CASSLLGTGGSYEQYF.

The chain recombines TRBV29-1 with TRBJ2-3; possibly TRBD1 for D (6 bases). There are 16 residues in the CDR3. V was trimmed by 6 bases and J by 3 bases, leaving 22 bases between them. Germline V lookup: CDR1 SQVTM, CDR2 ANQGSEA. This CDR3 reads CSVLQGQVALTDTQYF. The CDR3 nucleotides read TGCAGCGTCCTACAGGGCCAAGTGGCATTAACAGATACGCAGTATTTT.

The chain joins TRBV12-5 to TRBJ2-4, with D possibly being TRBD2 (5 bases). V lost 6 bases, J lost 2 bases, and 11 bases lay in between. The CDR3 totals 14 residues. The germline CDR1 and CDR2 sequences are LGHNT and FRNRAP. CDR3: CASGTRGTKNIQYF. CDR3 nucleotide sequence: TGTGCTAGTGGCACCCGGGGTACCAAAAACATTCAGTACTTC.

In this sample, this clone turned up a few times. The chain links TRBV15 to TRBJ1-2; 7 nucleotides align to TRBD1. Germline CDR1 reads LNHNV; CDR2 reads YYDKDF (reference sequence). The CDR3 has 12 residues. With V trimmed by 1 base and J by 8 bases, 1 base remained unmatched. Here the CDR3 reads CATSRGDSGYTF. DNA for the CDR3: TGTGCCACCAGCAGAGGGGACAGCGGCTACACCTTC.

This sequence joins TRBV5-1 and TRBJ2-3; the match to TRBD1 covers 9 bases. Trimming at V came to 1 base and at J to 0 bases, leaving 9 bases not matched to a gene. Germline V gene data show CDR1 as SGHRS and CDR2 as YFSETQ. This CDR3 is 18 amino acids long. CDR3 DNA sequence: TGCGCCAGCAGCTTGATACAGGGGGCGATTTTCAGCACAGATACGCAGTATTTT. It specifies CASSLIQGAIFSTDTQYF.

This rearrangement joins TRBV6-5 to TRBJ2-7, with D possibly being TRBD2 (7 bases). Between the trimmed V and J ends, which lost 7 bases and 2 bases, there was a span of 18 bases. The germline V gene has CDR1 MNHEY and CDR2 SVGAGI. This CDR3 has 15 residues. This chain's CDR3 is CASTGGRGAPYEQYF. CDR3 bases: TGTGCCAGCACCGGCGGCCGGGGGGCTCCCTACGAGCAGTACTTC.

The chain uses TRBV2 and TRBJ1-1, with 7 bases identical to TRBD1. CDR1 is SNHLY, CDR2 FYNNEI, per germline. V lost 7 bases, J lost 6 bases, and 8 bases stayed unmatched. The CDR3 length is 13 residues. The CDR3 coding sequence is TGTGCCAGCAATCGACAGGGTATCCCTGAAGCTTTCTTT. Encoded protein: CASNRQGIPEAFF. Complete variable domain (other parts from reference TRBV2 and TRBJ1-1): EPEVTQTPSHQVTQMGQEVILRCVPISNHLYFYWYRQILGQKVEFLVSFYNNEISEKSEIFDDQFSVERPDGSNFTLKIRSTKLEDSAMYFCASNRQGIPEAFFGQGTRLTVV.

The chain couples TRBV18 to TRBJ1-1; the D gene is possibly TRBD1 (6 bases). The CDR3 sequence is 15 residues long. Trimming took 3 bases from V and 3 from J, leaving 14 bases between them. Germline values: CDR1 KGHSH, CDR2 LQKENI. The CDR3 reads CASSPRTRQDTEAFF. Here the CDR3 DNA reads TGTGCCAGCTCACCCAGGACGCGACAGGACACTGAAGCTTTCTTT.

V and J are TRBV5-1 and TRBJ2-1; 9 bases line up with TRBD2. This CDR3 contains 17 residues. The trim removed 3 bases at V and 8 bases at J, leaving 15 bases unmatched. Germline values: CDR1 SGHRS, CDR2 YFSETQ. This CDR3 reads CASSSLGGGGRVDEQFF. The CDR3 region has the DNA TGCGCCAGCAGCTCTCTGGGGGGCGGCGGGAGGGTCGATGAGCAGTTCTTC.

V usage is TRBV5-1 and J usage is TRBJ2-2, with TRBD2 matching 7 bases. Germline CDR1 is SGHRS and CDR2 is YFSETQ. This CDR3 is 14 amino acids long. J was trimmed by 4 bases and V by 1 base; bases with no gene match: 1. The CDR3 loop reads CASSLRLATGELFF. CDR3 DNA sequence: TGCGCCAGCAGCTTGAGACTAGCCACCGGGGAGCTGTTTTTT.

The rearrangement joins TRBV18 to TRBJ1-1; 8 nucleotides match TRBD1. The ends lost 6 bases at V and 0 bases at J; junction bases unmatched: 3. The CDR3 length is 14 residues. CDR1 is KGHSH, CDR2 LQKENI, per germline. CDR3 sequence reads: CASSLGQVNTEAFF. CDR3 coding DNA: TGTGCCAGCTCTCTGGGACAGGTGAACACTGAAGCTTTCTTT.

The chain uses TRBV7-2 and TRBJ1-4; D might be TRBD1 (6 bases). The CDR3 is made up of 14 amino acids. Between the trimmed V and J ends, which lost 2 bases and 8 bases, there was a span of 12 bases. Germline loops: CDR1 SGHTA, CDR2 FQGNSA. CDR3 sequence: CASSLTGIIEKLFF. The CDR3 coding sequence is TGTGCCAGCAGCTTAACAGGGATTATAGAAAAACTGTTTTTT.

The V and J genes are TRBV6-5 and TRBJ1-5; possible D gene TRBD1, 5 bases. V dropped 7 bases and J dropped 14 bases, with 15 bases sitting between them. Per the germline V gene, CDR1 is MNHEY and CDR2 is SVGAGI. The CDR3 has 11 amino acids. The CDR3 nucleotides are TGTGCCAGCACCCGGACATACCGGAAGCATTTT. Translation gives CASTRTYRKHF.

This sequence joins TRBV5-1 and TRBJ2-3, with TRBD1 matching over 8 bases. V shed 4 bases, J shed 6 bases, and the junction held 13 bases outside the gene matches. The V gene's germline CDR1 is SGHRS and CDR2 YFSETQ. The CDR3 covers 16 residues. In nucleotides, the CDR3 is TGCGCCAGCAGCCCCGGACAGGGTGGGGGGTTGGATACGCAGTATTTT. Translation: CASSPGQGGGLDTQYF.

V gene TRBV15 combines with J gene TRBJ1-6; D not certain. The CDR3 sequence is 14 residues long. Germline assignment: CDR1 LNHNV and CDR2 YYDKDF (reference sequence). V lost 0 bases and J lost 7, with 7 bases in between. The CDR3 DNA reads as TGTGCCACCAGCAGAGATAACCAGAATTCACCCCTCCACTTT. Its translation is CATSRDNQNSPLHF. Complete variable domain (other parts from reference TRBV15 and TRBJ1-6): DAMVIQNPRYQVTQFGKPVTLSCSQTLNHNVMYWYQQKSSQAPKLLFHYYDKDFNNEADTPDNFQSRRPNTSFCFLDIRSPGLGDTAMYLCATSRDNQNSPLHFGNGTRLTVT.

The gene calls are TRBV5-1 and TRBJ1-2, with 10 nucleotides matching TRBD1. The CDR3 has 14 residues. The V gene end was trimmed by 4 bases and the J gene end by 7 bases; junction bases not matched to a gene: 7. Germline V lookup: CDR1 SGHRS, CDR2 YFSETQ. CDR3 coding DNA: TGCGCCAGCAGCAAGACGACAGGGGGCTCTGGCTACACCTTC. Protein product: CASSKTTGGSGYTF.